This is a list of T cell receptor beta chains from one sample in a study of naive and memory T cell subsets. From the 5' RACE reads, TCRdb called clonotypes with MiXCR, one entry per CDR3 protein. The data show about 48,000 distinct CDR3 sequences, about 4.4% seen once. Every receptor here comes from a female donor in good health. The CDR3 runs from the conserved cysteine through the conserved F or W. Each record gives: CDR3 length, V gene, D gene, clone size, J gene, CDR3 protein, CDR3 DNA. The D gene is left open where the match is weak. Expanded clones are given a class, and other clones once, few, many or no size at all.

length: 16; V: TRBV21-1; D: .; size: many; J: TRBJ2-3; CDR3: CASSKGGRPAPDTQYF; DNA: TGTGCCAGCAGCAAAGGGGGAAGGCCCGCCCCAGATACGCAGTATTTT
length: 16; V: TRBV29-1; D: TRBD2; size: many; J: TRBJ2-7; CDR3: CSARMGLAGDSYEQYF; DNA: TGCAGCGCTAGAATGGGACTAGCGGGGGACTCCTACGAGCAGTACTTC
length: 13; V: TRBV29-1; D: .; size: .; J: TRBJ1-6; CDR3: CSVGGFDNSPLHF; DNA: TGCAGCGTTGGAGGGTTCGATAATTCACCCCTCCACTTT
length: 14; V: TRBV10-3; D: .; size: many; J: TRBJ2-3; CDR3: CAISESGTSDTQYF; DNA: TGTGCCATCAGTGAGTCGGGGACATCAGATACGCAGTATTTT
length: 12; V: TRBV7-9; D: .; size: .; J: TRBJ2-5; CDR3: CASTSNAETQYF; DNA: TGTGCCAGCACCTCCAACGCGGAGACCCAGTACTTC
length: 14; V: TRBV11-2; D: .; size: many; J: TRBJ2-7; CDR3: CASSLGTGSYEQYF; DNA: TGTGCCAGCAGCTTAGGTACAGGGTCCTACGAGCAGTACTTC
length: 14; V: TRBV15; D: .; size: many; J: TRBJ2-1; CDR3: CATSRGRAMDEQFF; DNA: TGTGCCACCAGCAGAGGACGCGCGATGGATGAGCAGTTCTTC
length: 14; V: TRBV6-1; D: .; size: few; J: TRBJ1-5; CDR3: CASTGRGSNQPQHF; DNA: TGTGCCAGCACTGGACGGGGTAGCAATCAGCCCCAGCATTTT
length: 12; V: TRBV29-1; D: .; size: many; J: TRBJ2-1; CDR3: CSVEERVNEQFF; DNA: TGCAGCGTTGAAGAGAGAGTAAATGAGCAGTTCTTC
length: 17; V: TRBV21-1; D: .; size: many; J: TRBJ2-5; CDR3: CASTSEPGLVRQETQYF; DNA: TGTGCCAGCACCTCGGAGCCCGGACTAGTTAGACAAGAGACCCAGTACTTC
length: 16; V: TRBV7-2; D: TRBD2; size: few; J: TRBJ2-5; CDR3: CASSLLAGGPVETQYF; DNA: TGTGCCAGCAGCTTATTAGCGGGAGGGCCCGTCGAGACCCAGTACTTC
length: 16; V: TRBV9; D: TRBD2; size: many; J: TRBJ2-1; CDR3: CASSPPTSGEYNEQFF; DNA: TGTGCCAGCAGCCCCCCGACTAGCGGAGAATACAATGAGCAGTTCTTC
length: 15; V: TRBV6-5; D: .; size: many; J: TRBJ2-3; CDR3: CASNTGGQGTDTQYF; DNA: TGTGCCAGCAATACCGGGGGGCAGGGGACAGATACGCAGTATTTT
length: 14; V: TRBV6-5; D: .; size: few; J: TRBJ1-2; CDR3: CASSSLLEGYGDTF; DNA: TGTGCCAGCAGCTCCCTTTTGGAAGGCTATGGCGACACCTTC
length: 14; V: TRBV28; D: .; size: many; J: TRBJ2-7; CDR3: CASSLMGRAYEQYF; DNA: TGTGCCAGCAGTTTAATGGGACGGGCCTACGAGCAGTACTTC
length: 15; V: TRBV19; D: .; size: .; J: TRBJ1-5; CDR3: CASSLRPDSYQPQHF; DNA: TGTGCCAGTAGTCTCCGCCCGGACAGCTATCAGCCCCAGCATTTT
length: 14; V: TRBV14; D: .; size: many; J: TRBJ2-1; CDR3: CASSQQVPYNEQFF; DNA: TGTGCCAGCAGCCAACAGGTCCCATACAATGAGCAGTTCTTC
length: 13; V: TRBV6-6; D: .; size: many; J: TRBJ1-4; CDR3: CASRGFLGEKLFF; DNA: TGTGCCAGCAGGGGATTCCTGGGTGAAAAACTGTTTTTT
length: 13; V: TRBV28; D: TRBD1; size: .; J: TRBJ2-7; CDR3: CASRGQGAYEQYF; DNA: TGTGCCAGTAGAGGACAGGGGGCCTACGAGCAGTACTTC
length: 16; V: TRBV27; D: TRBD1; size: few; J: TRBJ2-3; CDR3: CASSPSDRGQTDTQYF; DNA: TGTGCCAGCAGTCCCTCGGACAGGGGGCAGACAGATACGCAGTATTTT
length: 14; V: TRBV29-1; D: TRBD1; size: many; J: TRBJ2-1; CDR3: CSVGDRGRLNEQFF; DNA: TGCAGCGTTGGGGACAGGGGGCGTCTCAATGAGCAGTTCTTC
length: 19; V: TRBV4-3; D: TRBD2; size: .; J: TRBJ2-7; CDR3: CARSQDTLGLAGSSYEQYF; DNA: TGCGCCAGAAGCCAAGATACTCTCGGGCTAGCGGGAAGCTCCTACGAGCAGTACTTC
length: 14; V: TRBV6-5; D: TRBD1; size: many; J: TRBJ1-6; CDR3: CASSYAGGNSPLHF; DNA: TGTGCCAGCAGTTACGCAGGGGGAAATTCACCCCTCCACTTT
length: 16; V: TRBV12-3/TRBV12-4; D: TRBD2; size: .; J: TRBJ2-1; CDR3: CASSPRLSGRSNEQFF; DNA: TGTGCCAGCAGCCCTCGTCTTAGCGGGAGGTCAAATGAGCAGTTCTTC
length: 14; V: TRBV28; D: TRBD2; size: .; J: TRBJ2-2; CDR3: CASSWGGYTGELFF; DNA: TGTGCCAGCAGTTGGGGGGGATACACCGGGGAGCTGTTTTTT
length: 14; V: TRBV27; D: .; size: many; J: TRBJ2-5; CDR3: CASSANQRFGTQYF; DNA: TGTGCCAGCAGTGCGAATCAGCGGTTTGGGACCCAGTACTTC
length: 14; V: TRBV7-8; D: .; size: many; J: TRBJ2-7; CDR3: CASSLARKEYEQYF; DNA: TGTGCCAGCAGCTTAGCTCGGAAGGAGTACGAGCAGTACTTC
length: 13; V: TRBV20-1; D: .; size: many; J: TRBJ2-7; CDR3: CSALEGGFHEQYF; DNA: TGCAGTGCTTTAGAAGGAGGGTTTCACGAGCAGTACTTC
length: 12; V: TRBV4-1; D: .; size: many; J: TRBJ1-4; CDR3: CASSQGGEELFF; DNA: TGCGCCAGCAGCCAAGGGGGGGAGGAACTGTTTTTT
length: 16; V: TRBV19; D: .; size: .; J: TRBJ1-2; CDR3: CASREVEFLRNYGDTF; DNA: TGTGCCAGTAGAGAAGTGGAGTTTTTAAGGAACTATGGCGACACCTTC
length: 14; V: TRBV20-1; D: TRBD2; size: many; J: TRBJ2-7; CDR3: CSARAASGSEEQYF; DNA: TGCAGTGCTAGAGCGGCTAGCGGGAGTGAAGAGCAGTACTTC
length: 13; V: TRBV7-2; D: .; size: many; J: TRBJ2-5; CDR3: CASSSGPGETQYF; DNA: TGTGCCAGCAGCTCGGGACCTGGGGAGACCCAGTACTTC
length: 15; V: TRBV7-3; D: TRBD1; size: many; J: TRBJ2-2; CDR3: CASSRGQGSTGELFF; DNA: TGTGCCAGCAGCAGAGGACAGGGAAGCACCGGGGAGCTGTTTTTT
length: 16; V: TRBV6-1; D: TRBD2; size: many; J: TRBJ2-1; CDR3: CASSEARTSGRNEQFF; DNA: TGTGCCAGCAGTGAAGCCCGGACTAGCGGGAGGAATGAGCAGTTCTTC
length: 12; V: TRBV28; D: .; size: many; J: TRBJ1-1; CDR3: CASSLTRHEAFF; DNA: TGTGCCAGCAGTTTGACGCGTCATGAAGCTTTCTTT
length: 16; V: TRBV28; D: .; size: many; J: TRBJ1-2; CDR3: CASSSPGSPVNYGYTF; DNA: TGTGCCAGCAGTTCCCCGGGATCCCCCGTGAACTATGGCTACACCTTC
length: 16; V: TRBV5-4; D: TRBD2; size: few; J: TRBJ2-1; CDR3: CASSWGGGPTPDEQFF; DNA: TGTGCCAGCAGCTGGGGGGGGGGACCCACCCCGGATGAGCAGTTCTTC
length: 16; V: TRBV7-6; D: TRBD2; size: many; J: TRBJ2-3; CDR3: CASSPLAGGPTDTQYF; DNA: TGTGCCAGCAGCCCTCTAGCGGGAGGCCCCACAGATACGCAGTATTTT
length: 15; V: TRBV28; D: .; size: many; J: TRBJ1-5; CDR3: CASSAPRGPLQPQHF; DNA: TGTGCCAGCAGTGCTCCGCGGGGCCCGCTTCAGCCCCAGCATTTT
length: 16; V: TRBV7-2; D: .; size: many; J: TRBJ2-3; CDR3: CASSGRRVEAGGTQYF; DNA: TGTGCCAGCAGCGGGCGGCGGGTAGAAGCAGGCGGTACGCAGTATTTT
length: 14; V: TRBV5-1; D: .; size: many; J: TRBJ2-3; CDR3: CASSSSSGTDTQYF; DNA: TGCGCCAGCAGTTCGTCCTCGGGCACAGATACGCAGTATTTT
length: 15; V: TRBV7-2; D: TRBD1; size: many; J: TRBJ2-1; CDR3: CASSSGQGGYNEQFF; DNA: TGTGCCAGCAGTTCCGGACAGGGGGGATACAATGAGCAGTTCTTC
length: 13; V: TRBV19; D: TRBD1; size: few; J: TRBJ1-5; CDR3: CASNDRDNQPQHF; DNA: TGTGCCAGTAATGACAGGGACAATCAGCCCCAGCATTTT
length: 14; V: TRBV6-5; D: TRBD1; size: many; J: TRBJ2-7; CDR3: CASSPQTGGYEQYF; DNA: TGTGCCAGCAGTCCCCAGACAGGGGGCTACGAGCAGTACTTC
length: 15; V: TRBV11-2; D: .; size: many; J: TRBJ2-1; CDR3: CASSLEAYRVNEQFF; DNA: TGTGCCAGCAGCTTAGAGGCCTACAGGGTCAATGAGCAGTTCTTC
length: 14; V: TRBV20-1; D: TRBD2; size: many; J: TRBJ2-1; CDR3: CSARNGTTFHEQFF; DNA: TGCAGTGCTAGGAACGGGACTACGTTTCATGAGCAGTTCTTC
length: 15; V: TRBV10-1; D: .; size: many; J: TRBJ2-1; CDR3: CASSEGSGSYNEQFF; DNA: TGCGCCAGCAGTGAAGGGAGTGGGAGCTACAATGAGCAGTTCTTC
length: 12; V: TRBV7-2; D: TRBD2; size: many; J: TRBJ2-3; CDR3: CASRQLAHTQYF; DNA: TGTGCCAGCAGACAACTAGCGCATACGCAGTATTTT
length: 15; V: TRBV28; D: TRBD1; size: many; J: TRBJ2-7; CDR3: CASSSADREDYEQYF; DNA: TGTGCCAGCAGCAGCGCGGACAGGGAGGACTACGAGCAGTACTTC
length: 13; V: TRBV29-1; D: .; size: many; J: TRBJ2-3; CDR3: CSVKPGSTDTQYF; DNA: TGCAGCGTTAAGCCAGGGAGCACAGATACGCAGTATTTT
length: 12; V: TRBV12-3/TRBV12-4; D: TRBD1; size: many; J: TRBJ1-2; CDR3: CASGTGAYGYTF; DNA: TGTGCCAGCGGAACAGGGGCCTATGGCTACACCTTC
length: 16; V: TRBV27; D: TRBD2; size: many; J: TRBJ2-5; CDR3: CASSLSPSGRKETQYF; DNA: TGTGCCAGCAGTTTATCGCCTAGCGGGAGAAAAGAGACCCAGTACTTC
length: 13; V: TRBV7-3; D: .; size: many; J: TRBJ1-5; CDR3: CASSLDPNQPQHF; DNA: TGTGCCAGCAGCTTAGACCCTAATCAGCCCCAGCATTTT
length: 21; V: TRBV4-2; D: TRBD2; size: .; J: TRBJ2-3; CDR3: CASSPTRIGLAGGPRTDTQYF; DNA: TGTGCCAGCAGCCCTACACGAATAGGACTAGCGGGAGGGCCTCGGACAGATACGCAGTATTTT
length: 12; V: TRBV7-9; D: .; size: many; J: TRBJ1-1; CDR3: CASSRDKKQAFF; DNA: TGTGCCAGCAGCCGCGACAAAAAACAAGCTTTCTTT
length: 13; V: TRBV29-1; D: .; size: many; J: TRBJ2-3; CDR3: CSVDPGVADTQYF; DNA: TGCAGCGTTGACCCCGGGGTTGCAGATACGCAGTATTTT
length: 14; V: TRBV28; D: TRBD2; size: many; J: TRBJ2-5; CDR3: CASSSLSGVGTQYF; DNA: TGTGCCAGCAGTTCCCTTAGCGGGGTGGGGACCCAGTACTTC
length: 16; V: TRBV5-1; D: TRBD1; size: many; J: TRBJ2-5; CDR3: CASSLNPTGIQETQYF; DNA: TGCGCCAGCAGCTTGAACCCGACAGGGATCCAAGAGACCCAGTACTTC